The present TCR beta chain was sequenced within a study of CD8+CD57+ T cells in acquired aplastic anemia. Points from the study as a whole: Roughly 27 sequences, all CD8+ CDR3, were shared between patients and controls.

This clonotype has ten or more counts. Its specificity is not known. CD8+CD57+ cell expansion had been shown by flow cytometry in patients chosen for sequencing. TCR beta VDJ and CDR3 profiling used genomic DNA as template. A single record per CDR3 protein comes from TCRdb applying MiXCR to the reads. The sample holds about 470,000 distinct CDR3 sequences, 25% to 40% seen once. The CDR3 is 14 residues long. The V gene's germline CDR1 is DFQATT and CDR2 SNEGSKA (reference sequence). V dropped 2 bases and J dropped 1 base, with 12 bases sitting between them. The chain links TRBV20-1 to TRBJ2-7; D is possibly TRBD2 (5 bases). The sequencing sample was made of sorted CD4+, CD8+, or CD8+CD57+ T cells (not recorded which) from PBMCs. The receptor was isolated from a human donor with aplastic anemia. The DNA for the CDR3 is TGCAGTGCTAGATTCTCCCGAGGGTCCTACGAGCAGTACTTC. It is translated as CSARFSRGSYEQYF.